This T cell receptor (beta chain) emerged from a study of blood T cell repertoires in COVID-19 (dated by TCRdb to 2019 to 2021). Regarding the research as a whole: Collaborator samples came from the United States, Italy and Spain and covered acute and convalescent phases of COVID-19. The prospective study material was composed of cDNA or gDNA derived from T cells, B-cell-depleted T cells, or PBMCs. Deeply sampled blood TCRbeta repertoires from subjects exposed to, actively infected with, or recovered from COVID-19 were included in the dataset. The repertoires were made available in a free public database intended to serve as a resource for research on the immune response to SARS-CoV-2. The samples were drawn from the first 160 participants of the ongoing ImmuneRACE study and from 1,254 subjects provided by 6 global collaborators. Nearly every sample came with metadata listing a de-identified subject ID, COVID-19 status, age in years and sex. Where available, HLA class I and class II types were taken from metadata supplied by the sample provider and were not determined by assay-based typing.

Enrolling through a virtual design, the prospective study's participants ranged in age from roughly 18 to 90 years and lived across approximately 25 United States geographic areas. Cohort assignment in the prospective study relied on participant-reported clinical history from a screening survey and a study questionnaire. ImmuneRACE Cohort 3 recovered participants were defined by two consecutive negative NP/OP PCR tests, healthcare professional clearance, or symptom resolution. In the prospective study, whole blood, serum and a nasopharyngeal or oropharyngeal swab were collected from each participant by mobile phlebotomists. Prospective study participants could optionally give additional blood draws and questionnaires over a roughly two-month period. Blood samples from the prospective study were shipped frozen or at room temperature prior to DNA extraction. V is clipped by 5 bases and J by 5 bases, and the sequence between their germline boundaries is 12 bases long. From the cysteine up to the phenylalanine, the CDR3 has a length of 13 residues. The sequence is cut down to CDR3 DNA, 39 bases in frame from base 1. Taken from the germline V gene, the CDR1 and CDR2 loops are SNHLY and FYNNEI.

Turning to this clone: The clone's antigen remains unknown. It has no much larger one-base neighbor in the sample; base qualities were not kept.

The research as a whole found: How much clinical and demographic metadata was included differed by source and by participant, and the metadata was provided uncurated.

TCRbeta CDR3 regions were amplified from genomic DNA by means of the immunoSEQ Assay, a bias-controlled multiplex PCR. In the source study's methods: The number of nucleated cells in each sample was estimated from the amplification of reference gene primers within the assay. To quantify the absolute abundance of each unique TCRbeta CDR3 rearrangement, sequence reads were collapsed and filtered. For each sample, productive Simpson clonality was calculated as the square root of Simpson's diversity index over productive rearrangements. The source is immuneACCESS, and TCRdb retained only in-frame sequences with V and J called. Part of the clones is not carried over; for the studies checked, unresolved V genes explain less than half of this, and the remainder is unexplained. The DNA gave D and trimming, while V, J and clone size come from that table. This sample holds 150,000 to 200,000 clones; over 80% were observed only once. The ten biggest clones cover under 15% of the sample.

The rearranged chain carries TRBV2 and TRBJ2-5; a tentative D call is TRBD2 (6 bases match). What was sequenced was PBMCs or T cells enriched from blood (not recorded which). The clonotype originates from a woman in her sixties who had recovered from COVID-19. This receptor has the CDR3 CASSYLRGETQYF. The sequence in DNA is TGTGCCAGCAGTTACCTTCGGGGGGAGACCCAGTACTTC. The entire variable domain, with the stretches around the CDR3 drawn from the reference TRBV2 and TRBJ2-5 proteins, is EPEVTQTPSHQVTQMGQEVILRCVPISNHLYFYWYRQILGQKVEFLVSFYNNEISEKSEIFDDQFSVERPDGSNFTLKIRSTKLEDSAMYFCASSYLRGETQYFGPGTRLLVL.